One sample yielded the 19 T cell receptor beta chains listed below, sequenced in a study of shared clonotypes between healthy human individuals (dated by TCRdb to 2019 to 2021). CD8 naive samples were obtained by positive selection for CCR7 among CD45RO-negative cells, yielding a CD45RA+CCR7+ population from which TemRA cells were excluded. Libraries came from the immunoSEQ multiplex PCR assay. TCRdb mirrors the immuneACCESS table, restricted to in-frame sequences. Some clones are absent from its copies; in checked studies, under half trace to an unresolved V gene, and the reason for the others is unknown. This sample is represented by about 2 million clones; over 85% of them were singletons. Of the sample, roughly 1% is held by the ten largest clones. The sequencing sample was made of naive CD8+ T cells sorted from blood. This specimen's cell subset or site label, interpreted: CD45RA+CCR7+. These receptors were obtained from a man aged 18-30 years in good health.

The chain's CDR3 is CASSYWESGANVLTF. The CDR3 nucleotides read TGTGCCAGCAGTTACTGGGAGTCTGGGGCCAACGTCCTGACTTTC. V and J are TRBV6-5 and TRBJ2-6, with D possibly being TRBD2 (5 bases). The V and J ends lost 1 base and 1 base respectively, with 5 bases between them. CDR3 length: 15 amino acids. Germline CDR1 and CDR2: MNHEY and SVGAGI.

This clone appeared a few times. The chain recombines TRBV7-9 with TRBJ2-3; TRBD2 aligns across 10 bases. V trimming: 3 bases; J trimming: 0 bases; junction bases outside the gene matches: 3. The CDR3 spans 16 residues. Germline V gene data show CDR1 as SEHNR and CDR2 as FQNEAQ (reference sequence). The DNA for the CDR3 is TGTGCCAGCAGCTTCCCGACTAGCGGGAGCACAGATACGCAGTATTTT. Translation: CASSFPTSGSTDTQYF.

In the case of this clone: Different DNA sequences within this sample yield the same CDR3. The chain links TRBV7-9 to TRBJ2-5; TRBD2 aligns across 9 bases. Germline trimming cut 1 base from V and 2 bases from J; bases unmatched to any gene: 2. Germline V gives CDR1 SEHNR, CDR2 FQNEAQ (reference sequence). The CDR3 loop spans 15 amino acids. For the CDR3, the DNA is TGTGCCAGCAGCTTAGTTGGACTAGCGCAAGAGACCCAGTACTTC. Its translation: CASSLVGLAQETQYF.

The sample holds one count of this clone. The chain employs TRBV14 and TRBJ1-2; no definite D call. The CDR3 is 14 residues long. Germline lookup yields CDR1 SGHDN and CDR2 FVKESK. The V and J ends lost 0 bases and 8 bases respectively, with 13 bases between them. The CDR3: CASSQDEGVYGYTF. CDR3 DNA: TGTGCCAGCAGCCAAGATGAGGGAGTCTACGGCTACACCTTC.

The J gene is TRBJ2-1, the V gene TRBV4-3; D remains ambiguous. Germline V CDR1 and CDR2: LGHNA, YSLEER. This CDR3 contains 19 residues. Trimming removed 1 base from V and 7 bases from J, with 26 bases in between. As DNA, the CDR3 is TGCGCCAGCAGCCAAGTTTTCATCCAAGGCGAAGGGCCTGGTAATGAGCAGTTCTTC. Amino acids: CASSQVFIQGEGPGNEQFF.

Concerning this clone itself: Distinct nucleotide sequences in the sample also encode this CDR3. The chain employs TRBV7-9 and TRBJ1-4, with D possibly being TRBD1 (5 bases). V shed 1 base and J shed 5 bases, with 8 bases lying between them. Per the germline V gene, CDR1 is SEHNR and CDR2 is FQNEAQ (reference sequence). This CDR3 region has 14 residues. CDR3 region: CASSLGAGNEKLFF. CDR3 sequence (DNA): TGTGCCAGCAGCTTAGGGGCAGGGAATGAAAAACTGTTTTTT.

The CDR3 DNA is TGCGCCAGCAGCTTGTATACAGGCAATGAGCAGTTCTTC. Translating gives CASSLYTGNEQFF. This rearrangement joins TRBV5-1 to TRBJ2-1; perhaps TRBD1 as D (5 bases). Germline V gene data show CDR1 as SGHRS and CDR2 as YFSETQ. Trimming took 1 base from V and 6 from J, leaving 8 bases between them. There are 13 residues in the CDR3.

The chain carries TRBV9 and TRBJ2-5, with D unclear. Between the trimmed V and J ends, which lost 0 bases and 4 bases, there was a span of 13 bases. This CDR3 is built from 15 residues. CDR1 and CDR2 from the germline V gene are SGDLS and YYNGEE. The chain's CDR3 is CASSVGLTDGETQYF. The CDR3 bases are TGTGCCAGCAGCGTAGGTTTGACGGACGGAGAGACCCAGTACTTC.

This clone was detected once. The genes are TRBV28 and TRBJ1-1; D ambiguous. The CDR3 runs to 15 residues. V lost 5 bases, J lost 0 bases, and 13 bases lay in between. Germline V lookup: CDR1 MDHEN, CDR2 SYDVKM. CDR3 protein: CASSAWTEVNTEAFF. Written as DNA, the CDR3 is TGTGCCAGCAGTGCATGGACGGAGGTGAACACTGAAGCTTTCTTT.

This CDR3 is CASSLARHDYTF. The DNA of the CDR3 is TGTGCCAGCAGCTTGGCCCGCCATGACTACACCTTC. The chain has TRBV5-8 and TRBJ1-2; D gene unclear. Looked up from germline, CDR1 is SGHTS and CDR2 is YDEGEE. Trimming shortened V by 0 bases and J by 10 bases, and 10 bases separated the two germline ends. The CDR3 contains 12 residues.

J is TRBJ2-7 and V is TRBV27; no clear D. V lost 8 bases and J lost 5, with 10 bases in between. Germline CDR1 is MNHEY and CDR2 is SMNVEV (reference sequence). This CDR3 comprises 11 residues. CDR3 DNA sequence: TGTGCCAGCGGGTGGCCCCACGAGCAGTACTTC. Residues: CASGWPHEQYF.

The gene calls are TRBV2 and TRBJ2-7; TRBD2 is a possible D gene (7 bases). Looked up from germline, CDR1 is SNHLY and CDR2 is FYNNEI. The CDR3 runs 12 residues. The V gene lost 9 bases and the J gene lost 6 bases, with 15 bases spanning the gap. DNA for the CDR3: TGTGCCAGTCTCGAGGGGGGGAGCGAGCAGTACTTC. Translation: CASLEGGSEQYF.

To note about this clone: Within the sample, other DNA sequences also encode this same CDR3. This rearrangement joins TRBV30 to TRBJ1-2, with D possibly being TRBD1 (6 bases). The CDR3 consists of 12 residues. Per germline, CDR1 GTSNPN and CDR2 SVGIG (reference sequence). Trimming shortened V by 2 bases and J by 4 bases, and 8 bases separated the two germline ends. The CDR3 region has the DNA TGTGCCTGGAGTCAGGGGTCCTATGGCTACACCTTC. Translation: CAWSQGSYGYTF.

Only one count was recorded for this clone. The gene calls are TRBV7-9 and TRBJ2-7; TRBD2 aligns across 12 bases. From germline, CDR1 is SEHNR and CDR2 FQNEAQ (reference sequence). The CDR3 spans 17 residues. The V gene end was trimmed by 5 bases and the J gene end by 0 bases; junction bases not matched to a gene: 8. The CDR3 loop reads CASSLSSGRENSYEQYF. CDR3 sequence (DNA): TGTGCCAGCAGCCTTTCTAGCGGGAGGGAAAACTCCTACGAGCAGTACTTC.

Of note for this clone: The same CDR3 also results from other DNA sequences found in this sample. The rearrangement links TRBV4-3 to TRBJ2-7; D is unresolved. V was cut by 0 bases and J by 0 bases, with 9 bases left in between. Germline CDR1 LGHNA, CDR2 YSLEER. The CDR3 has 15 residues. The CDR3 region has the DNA TGCGCCAGCAGCCAAGATCCCAGCCTCTCCTACGAGCAGTACTTC. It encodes CASSQDPSLSYEQYF.

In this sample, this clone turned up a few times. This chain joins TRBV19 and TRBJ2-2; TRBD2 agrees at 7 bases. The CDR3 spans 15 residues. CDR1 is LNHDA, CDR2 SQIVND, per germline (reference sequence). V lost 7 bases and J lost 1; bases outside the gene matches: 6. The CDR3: CASNAGTKNTGELFF. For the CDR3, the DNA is TGTGCCAGTAACGCAGGGACTAAGAACACCGGGGAGCTGTTTTTT. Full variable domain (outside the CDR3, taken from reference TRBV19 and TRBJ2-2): DGGITQSPKYLFRKEGQNVTLSCEQNLNHDAMYWYRQDPGQGLRLIYYSQIVNDFQKGDIAEGYSVSREKKESFPLTVTSAQKNPTAFYLCASNAGTKNTGELFFGEGSRLTVL.

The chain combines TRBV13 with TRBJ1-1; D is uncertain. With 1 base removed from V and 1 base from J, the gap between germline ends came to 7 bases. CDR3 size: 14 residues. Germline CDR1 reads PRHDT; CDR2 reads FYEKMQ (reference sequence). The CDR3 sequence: CASSLAGQNTEAFF. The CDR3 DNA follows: TGTGCCAGCAGCTTAGCTGGGCAGAACACTGAAGCTTTCTTT.

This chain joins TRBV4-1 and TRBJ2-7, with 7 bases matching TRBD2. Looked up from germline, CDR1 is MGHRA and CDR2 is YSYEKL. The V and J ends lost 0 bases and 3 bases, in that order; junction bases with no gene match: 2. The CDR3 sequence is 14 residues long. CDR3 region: CASSQERGIYEQYF. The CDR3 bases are TGCGCCAGCAGCCAAGAGCGGGGGATCTACGAGCAGTACTTC.

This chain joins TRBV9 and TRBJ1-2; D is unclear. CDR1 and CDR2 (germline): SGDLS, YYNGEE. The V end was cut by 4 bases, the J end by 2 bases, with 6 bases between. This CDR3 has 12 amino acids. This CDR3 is CASSTNNYGYTF. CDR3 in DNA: TGTGCCAGCAGCACCAACAACTATGGCTACACCTTC. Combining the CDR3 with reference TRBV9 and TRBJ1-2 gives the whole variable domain DSGVTQTPKHLITATGQRVTLRCSPRSGDLSVYWYQQSLDQGLQFLIQYYNGEERAKGNILERFSAQQFPDLHSELNLSSLELGDSALYFCASSTNNYGYTFGSGTRLTVV.